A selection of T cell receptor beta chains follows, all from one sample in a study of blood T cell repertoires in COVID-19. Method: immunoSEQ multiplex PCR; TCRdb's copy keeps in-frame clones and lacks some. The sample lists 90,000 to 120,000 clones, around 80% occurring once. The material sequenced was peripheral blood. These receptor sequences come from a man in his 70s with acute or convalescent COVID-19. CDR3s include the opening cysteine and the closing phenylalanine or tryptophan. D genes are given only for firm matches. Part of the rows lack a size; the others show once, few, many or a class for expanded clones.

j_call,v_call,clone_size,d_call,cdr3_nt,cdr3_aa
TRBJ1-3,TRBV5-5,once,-,TGTGCCAGCAGCTTTAGCGCCGGCTCTGGAAACACCATATATTTT,CASSFSAGSGNTIYF
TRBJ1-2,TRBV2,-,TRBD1,TGTGCCAGCAGGGAGGGACAGTCAAGATATGGCTACACCTTC,CASREGQSRYGYTF
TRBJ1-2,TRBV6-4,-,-,TGTGCCAGCAGTGACTCGAACAGGCTGAGTGGCTACACCTTC,CASSDSNRLSGYTF
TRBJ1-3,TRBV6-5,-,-,TGTGCCAGCAGTAGCGGTGGATCCGCTGGAAACACCATATATTTT,CASSSGGSAGNTIYF
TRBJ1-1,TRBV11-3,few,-,TGTGCCAGCAGTTCCGACAGTGGTGAAGCTTTCTTT,CASSSDSGEAFF
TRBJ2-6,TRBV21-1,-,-,TGTGCCAGCAGCAAAGGGAGGACAGGTAGGTCTGGGGCCAACGTCCTGACTTTC,CASSKGRTGRSGANVLTF
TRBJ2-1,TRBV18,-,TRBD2,TGTGCCAGCTCACCCAACAGCGGGGGGGCTAATGAGCAGTTCTTC,CASSPNSGGANEQFF
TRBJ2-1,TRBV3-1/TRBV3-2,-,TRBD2,TGTGCCAGCAGCCAACCAACCTCGGGGGGTGAGCAGTTCTTC,CASSQPTSGGEQFF
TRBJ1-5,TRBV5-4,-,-,TGTGCCAGCAGCTCCAGCGATAGCAATCAGCCCCAGCATTTT,CASSSSDSNQPQHF
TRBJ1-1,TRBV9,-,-,TGTGCCAGCAGCTTCCAGACAACCTTGAACACTGAAGCTTTCTTT,CASSFQTTLNTEAFF
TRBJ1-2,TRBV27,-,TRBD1,TGTGCCAGCAGTCAGCAGGGGGCGGGCTATGGCTACACCTTC,CASSQQGAGYGYTF
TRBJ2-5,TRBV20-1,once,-,TGCAGTGTAGGGGTCGTAGAGACCCAGTACTTC,CSVGVVETQYF
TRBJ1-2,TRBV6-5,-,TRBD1,TGTGCCAGCACACAGGGGCCCAATGGCTACACCTTC,CASTQGPNGYTF
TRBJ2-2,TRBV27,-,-,TGTGCCAGCAGTTTGTTATACAGGGTAACCGAGCTGTTTTTT,CASSLLYRVTELFF
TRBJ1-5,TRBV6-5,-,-,TGTGCCAGCACTTCTAGGGGGAGCAATCAGCCCCAGCATTTT,CASTSRGSNQPQHF
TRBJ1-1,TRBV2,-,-,TGTGCCAGCATGCCGACAGGCTTGAACACTGAAGCTTTCTTT,CASMPTGLNTEAFF
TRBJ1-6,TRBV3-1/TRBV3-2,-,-,TGTGCCAGCAGCCTTAGGACAGTGGATTCACCCCTCCACTTT,CASSLRTVDSPLHF
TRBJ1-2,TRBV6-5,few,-,TGTGCCAGCAGCGCCGGCTCAGGGACTGATGGCTACACCTTC,CASSAGSGTDGYTF
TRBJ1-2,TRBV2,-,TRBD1,TGTGCCAGCGGGTCAGGGGGGTATTCCTATGGCTACACCTTC,CASGSGGYSYGYTF
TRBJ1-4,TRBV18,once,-,TGTGCCAGCTCACCGAGAACAACTAATGAAAAACTGTTTTTT,CASSPRTTNEKLFF
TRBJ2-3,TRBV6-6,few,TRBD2,TGTGCCAGCAGTAGCCCGGGACTAACTACCCGTGGGACGCAGTATTTT,CASSSPGLTTRGTQYF
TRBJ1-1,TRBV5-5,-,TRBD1,TGTGCCAGCAGCTGGGACAGGAACACTGAAGCTTTCTTT,CASSWDRNTEAFF
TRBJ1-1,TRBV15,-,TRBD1,TGTGCCACCAGCGCGAGACAGGGGGCCACTGAAGCTTTCTTT,CATSARQGATEAFF
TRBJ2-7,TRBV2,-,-,TGTGCCAGCAGTGAAGTGGGGGGATTGGCGGGGGAGCAGTACTTC,CASSEVGGLAGEQYF
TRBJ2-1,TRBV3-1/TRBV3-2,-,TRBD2,TGTGCCAGCAGCCAAGACGCTAGCGGGGGCAGCTCCTACAATGAGCAGTTCTTC,CASSQDASGGSSYNEQFF
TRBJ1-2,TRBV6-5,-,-,TGTGCCAGCAGTCAGGACAGTAACTATGGCTACACCTTC,CASSQDSNYGYTF
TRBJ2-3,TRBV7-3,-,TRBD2,TGTGCCAGCAGCTTAACGGGCGGGGGGGCCGCAGATACGCAGTATTTT,CASSLTGGGAADTQYF
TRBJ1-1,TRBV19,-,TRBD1,TGTGCCAGTAAGGCCCGGACAGGGGGCACTGAAGCTTTCTTT,CASKARTGGTEAFF
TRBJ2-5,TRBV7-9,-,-,TGTGCCAGCAGCCTAGCCCTAGAGACCCAGTACTTC,CASSLALETQYF
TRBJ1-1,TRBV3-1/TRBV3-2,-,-,TGTGCCAGCAGCCGGACAGATGAAGCTTTCTTT,CASSRTDEAFF
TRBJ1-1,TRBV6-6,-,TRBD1,TGTGCCAGCAGGTACCGGGACAGGGGGAACACTGAAGCTTTCTTT,CASRYRDRGNTEAFF
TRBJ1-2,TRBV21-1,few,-,TGTGCCAGCAGCCTGGGACAGATAGTCTATGGCTACACCTTC,CASSLGQIVYGYTF
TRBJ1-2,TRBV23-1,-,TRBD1,TGCGCCAGCAGTCAACCCCCGGAAGTGGACAGGGACTATGGCTACACCTTC,CASSQPPEVDRDYGYTF
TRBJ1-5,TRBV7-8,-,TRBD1,TGTGCCAGCAGAGGGGACAGGGGGTTACAGCCCCAGCATTTT,CASRGDRGLQPQHF
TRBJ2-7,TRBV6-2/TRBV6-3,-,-,TGTGCCAGCAGTCAGGCCGAACTAGCCTCAGACGAGCAGTACTTC,CASSQAELASDEQYF
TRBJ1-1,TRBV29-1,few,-,TGCAGCGTTGAAGGGACAAGGAACACTGAAGCTTTCTTT,CSVEGTRNTEAFF
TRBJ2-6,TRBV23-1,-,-,TGCGCCAGCAGTCAAGAGCTATACTACCCAGGGTATTGGGTCAACGTCCTGACTTTC,CASSQELYYPGYWVNVLTF
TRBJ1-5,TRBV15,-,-,TGTGCCACCAGCAGAGAACAGGGTAACAATCAGCCCCAGCATTTT,CATSREQGNNQPQHF
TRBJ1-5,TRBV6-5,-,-,TGTGCCAGCAGACCGGAGTTGCATCAGCCCCAGCATTTT,CASRPELHQPQHF